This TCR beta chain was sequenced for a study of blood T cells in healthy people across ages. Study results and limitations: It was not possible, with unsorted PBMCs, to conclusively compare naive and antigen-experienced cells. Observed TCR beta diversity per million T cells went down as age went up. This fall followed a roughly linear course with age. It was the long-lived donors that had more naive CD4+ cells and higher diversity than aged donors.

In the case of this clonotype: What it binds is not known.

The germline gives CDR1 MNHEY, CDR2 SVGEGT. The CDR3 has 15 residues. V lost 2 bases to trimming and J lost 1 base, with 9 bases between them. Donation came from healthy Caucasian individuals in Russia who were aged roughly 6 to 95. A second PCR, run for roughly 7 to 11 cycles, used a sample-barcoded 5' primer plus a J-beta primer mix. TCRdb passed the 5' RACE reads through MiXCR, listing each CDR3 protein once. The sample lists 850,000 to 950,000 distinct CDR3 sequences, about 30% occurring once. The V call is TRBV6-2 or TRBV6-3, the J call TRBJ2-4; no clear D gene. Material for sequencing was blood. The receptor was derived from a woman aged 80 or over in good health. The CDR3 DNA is TGTGCCAGCAGTTACGATTCGAGGGCCAAAAACATTCAGTACTTC. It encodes CASSYDSRAKNIQYF.